Following are 10 T cell receptor beta chains from one sample sequenced in a study of shared T cell receptors in the human thymus. Method: immunoSEQ multiplex PCR; TCRdb's copy keeps in-frame clones and lacks some. Here the sample spans 720,000 or so clones, approximately 85% being singletons. These data were also filed under a second study, of human thymus T cells.

Material for sequencing was thymocytes. Source of these receptors: a girl under three years old with a congenital heart defect.

V usage is TRBV12-5 and J usage is TRBJ2-7, with D unclear. Germline values: CDR1 LGHNT, CDR2 FRNRAP. Trimming took 0 bases from V and 4 from J, leaving 22 bases between them. CDR3 size: 18 residues. For the CDR3, the DNA is TGTGCTAGTGGTTTGGTAATAAAGACGGGTCAGAGGATTTACGAGCAGTACTTC. Translation gives CASGLVIKTGQRIYEQYF.

V gene TRBV10-3 combines with J gene TRBJ1-1; 7 bases map to TRBD1. V gave up 2 bases and J gave up 1 base; unmatched junction bases: 1. The CDR3 runs to 14 residues. The V gene's germline CDR1 is ENHRY and CDR2 SYGVKD. This CDR3 is CAISERQGNTEAFF. In DNA form, the CDR3 reads TGTGCCATCAGTGAGAGACAGGGGAACACTGAAGCTTTCTTT.

The chain is built from TRBV7-2 and TRBJ1-1; a weak D match, TRBD1 (5 bases). V lost 1 base, J lost 4 bases, and 16 bases lay in between. Germline V lookup: CDR1 SGHTA, CDR2 FQGNSA. The CDR3 extends over 16 amino acids. CDR3 bases: TGTGCCAGCAGCTTAGGGTTCCAGGGCTTGGCCACTGAAGCTTTCTTT. Translating it yields CASSLGFQGLATEAFF.

V gene TRBV4-1 combines with J gene TRBJ2-1, with TRBD2 identical over 7 bases. The CDR3 is 16 residues long. From germline, CDR1 is MGHRA and CDR2 YSYEKL. J lost 2 bases, V lost 0 bases, and 4 bases had no gene match. CDR3 sequence reads: CASSQDESGAYNEQFF. As DNA, the CDR3 is TGCGCCAGCAGCCAAGATGAAAGCGGGGCCTACAATGAGCAGTTCTTC.

The rearrangement links TRBV7-9 to TRBJ2-5; D remains ambiguous. V lost 3 bases and J 5 bases, leaving 13 bases between the germline ends. Germline CDR1 reads SEHNR; CDR2 reads FQNEAQ (reference sequence). The CDR3 totals 14 residues. CDR3 residues: CASSLMKVGETQYF. CDR3 in DNA: TGTGCCAGCAGCTTGATGAAGGTCGGGGAGACCCAGTACTTC. Combining the CDR3 with reference TRBV7-9 and TRBJ2-5 gives the whole variable domain DTGVSQNPRHKITKRGQNVTFRCDPISEHNRLYWYRQTLGQGPEFLTYFQNEAQLEKSRLLSDRFSAERPKGSFSTLEIQRTEQGDSAMYLCASSLMKVGETQYFGPGTRLLVL.

There are a few counts of this clone. The chain carries TRBV5-5 and TRBJ1-1; 9 bases agree with TRBD1. The V and J ends lost 1 base and 4 bases, in that order; junction bases with no gene match: 11. CDR3 length: 17 amino acids. Germline loops: CDR1 SGHKS, CDR2 YYEKEE (reference sequence). CDR3: CASSLSEPVTGGTEAFF. CDR3 coding DNA: TGTGCCAGCAGCTTGTCTGAACCCGTGACAGGGGGCACTGAAGCTTTCTTT.

This clone was observed a single time. The chain uses TRBV5-1 and TRBJ1-2; the D gene is possibly TRBD1 (6 bases). CDR3 length: 15 amino acids. V was pared by 0 bases and J by 5 bases, with 14 bases between. CDR1 SGHRS and CDR2 YFSETQ come from the germline V gene. The CDR3 sequence is CASSLAPGTNYGYTF. CDR3 bases: TGCGCCAGCAGCTTGGCCCCCGGGACAAATTATGGCTACACCTTC. The complete variable domain, with remaining parts taken from reference TRBV5-1 and TRBJ1-2, reads KAGVTQTPRYLIKTRGQQVTLSCSPISGHRSVSWYQQTPGQGLQFLFEYFSETQRNKGNFPGRFSGRQFSNSRSEMNVSTLELGDSALYLCASSLAPGTNYGYTFGSGTRLTVV.

This clone was found a few times. The chain employs TRBV2 and TRBJ1-1; D is uncertain. The V gene's germline CDR1 is SNHLY and CDR2 FYNNEI. The CDR3 extends over 12 amino acids. V lost 9 bases to trimming and J lost 5 bases, with 13 bases between them. The CDR3 sequence is CASETRLTEAFF. The DNA for the CDR3 is TGTGCCAGTGAGACCAGGTTGACTGAAGCTTTCTTT.

The CDR3 bases are TGTGCCAGCAGCTTGGGAAGGGCTAGCGGGGAGACTAGCACAGATACGCAGTATTTT. Translating it yields CASSLGRASGETSTDTQYF. The chain uses TRBV5-4 and TRBJ2-3, with 9 positions matching TRBD2. CDR1 is SGHNT and CDR2 is YYREEE in the germline V gene (reference sequence). This CDR3 region has 19 residues. The ends lost 0 bases at V and 0 bases at J; junction bases unmatched: 11.

This rearrangement joins TRBV6-5 to TRBJ2-1; 8 nucleotides align to TRBD2. The germline V gene has CDR1 MNHEY and CDR2 SVGAGI. The CDR3 loop spans 15 amino acids. The ends lost 1 base at V and 5 bases at J; junction bases unmatched: 4. CDR3 sequence (DNA): TGTGCCAGCAGTTACTTAGCGGGGAGACACAATGAGCAGTTCTTC. This sequence encodes CASSYLAGRHNEQFF.